One and the same sample provided the 13 T cell receptor beta chains below, sequenced in a study of T cell responses to AZD1222 COVID-19 vaccine. Clones were sequenced by immunoSEQ multiplex PCR, and TCRdb holds only the in-frame ones, with some missing. The sample carries roughly 100,000 clones, about 94% recorded once. The source material was peripheral blood, sampled on day 0 of AZD1222 vaccination. The receptor set was obtained from an adult in good health.

The V call is TRBV5-1, the J call TRBJ2-3, with 9 bases identical to TRBD2. V gave up 4 bases and J gave up 5 bases; unmatched junction bases: 17. The CDR3 sequence is 18 residues long. Germline V gene data show CDR1 as SGHRS and CDR2 as YFSETQ. CDR3 sequence reads: CASSPGLSVAGDRDTQYF. DNA for the CDR3: TGCGCCAGCAGCCCGGGGCTGTCGGTAGCGGGAGATAGAGATACGCAGTATTTT.

CDR3 nucleotides: TGCGCCAGCAGCCCCTCGTTGTCGGGATACGAGCAGTACTTC. It is translated as CASSPSLSGYEQYF. V and J are TRBV4-1 and TRBJ2-7; D is possibly TRBD2 (5 bases). V gave up 4 bases and J gave up 4 bases, with 14 bases separating them. This CDR3 spans 14 amino acids. The germline gives CDR1 MGHRA, CDR2 YSYEKL.

The chain joins TRBV4-2 to TRBJ2-1; 10 positions match TRBD2. V dropped 0 bases and J dropped 10; count of bases not matched to a gene: 9. The CDR3 loop spans 16 amino acids. Germline-derived CDR1 and CDR2 are LGHNA and YNFKEQ. CDR3 bases: TGTGCCAGCAGCCAAGATAGGGCTAGCGGGAGTGAGGAGCAGTTCTTC. Translated, it gives CASSQDRASGSEEQFF.

This chain joins TRBV6-5 and TRBJ2-2; 8 bases line up with TRBD1. Germline V CDR1 and CDR2: MNHEY, SVGAGI. V trimming: 6 bases; J trimming: 6 bases; junction bases outside the gene matches: 6. This CDR3 contains 14 residues. CDR3 loop: CASRTGEYAGELFF. CDR3 sequence (DNA): TGTGCCAGCAGGACAGGGGAGTATGCCGGGGAGCTGTTTTTT.

The chain employs TRBV5-1 and TRBJ2-7; D ambiguous. This CDR3 is 12 amino acids long. Trimming left V 4 bases short and J 3 bases short, with 8 bases between. The germline V gene has CDR1 SGHRS and CDR2 YFSETQ. The CDR3 sequence: CASSLNSYEQYF. In DNA, the CDR3 is TGCGCCAGCAGCCTAAACAGCTACGAGCAGTACTTC. The entire variable domain, with the rest obtained from reference TRBV5-1 and TRBJ2-7, is as follows: KAGVTQTPRYLIKTRGQQVTLSCSPISGHRSVSWYQQTPGQGLQFLFEYFSETQRNKGNFPGRFSGRQFSNSRSEMNVSTLELGDSALYLCASSLNSYEQYFGPGTRLTVT.

V is TRBV7-9 and J is TRBJ1-1, with TRBD1 matching 7 bases. Trimming removed 4 bases from V and 2 bases from J; junction bases left unmatched: 10. CDR3 length: 16 amino acids. The germline V gene encodes CDR1 SEHNR and CDR2 FQNEAQ (reference sequence). The CDR3 region has the DNA TGTGCCAGCAGCTATGACCCGGGACAGAGAAACACTGAAGCTTTCTTT. The encoded protein is CASSYDPGQRNTEAFF.

This chain uses TRBV9 with TRBJ2-3, with a tentative D call TRBD1 (5 bases). V lost 2 bases and J 4 bases, leaving 20 bases between the germline ends. The CDR3 totals 17 residues. Germline CDR1 and CDR2: SGDLS and YYNGEE. The CDR3 is CASSVKVGSGPADTQYF. CDR3 DNA: TGTGCCAGCAGCGTCAAGGTGGGGTCAGGGCCAGCAGATACGCAGTATTTT.

This chain uses TRBV10-3 with TRBJ2-4; no clear D gene. Trimming cost V 6 bases and J 10 bases, with 10 bases left between them. CDR1 is ENHRY, CDR2 SYGVKD, per germline. The CDR3 is 11 residues long. CDR3 loop: CAISSGLIQYF. CDR3 sequence (DNA): TGTGCCATCAGCTCGGGCCTGATTCAGTACTTC.

The chain is built from TRBV11-2 and TRBJ2-1; TRBD2 matches 11 bases. V dropped 5 bases and J dropped 9; count of bases not matched to a gene: 12. Germline V gives CDR1 SGHAT, CDR2 FQNNGV. The CDR3 is 16 residues long. Written as DNA, the CDR3 is TGTGCCAGCAGCCCATTAGCGGGAGGGCCAAGAGGTGAGCAGTTCTTC. Its translation: CASSPLAGGPRGEQFF.

This chain uses TRBV27 with TRBJ2-7; D remains ambiguous. The V gene lost 2 bases and the J gene lost 0 bases, with 11 bases spanning the gap. The germline V gene encodes CDR1 MNHEY and CDR2 SMNVEV (reference sequence). The CDR3 sequence is 15 residues long. As DNA, the CDR3 is TGTGCCAGCAGTTTAATCCAGTCGAGCTCCTACGAGCAGTACTTC. Protein: CASSLIQSSSYEQYF.

The chain is built from TRBV5-4 and TRBJ2-2; D not certain. CDR1 is SGHNT, CDR2 YYREEE, per germline (reference sequence). The CDR3 is made up of 15 amino acids. Trimming left V 1 base short and J 5 bases short, with 12 bases between. The chain's CDR3 is CASSLKSFGTGELFF. The CDR3 DNA reads as TGTGCCAGCAGCTTGAAATCGTTCGGGACCGGGGAGCTGTTTTTT.

The chain has TRBV15 and TRBJ1-1, with 7 bases matching TRBD1. The trim removed 3 bases at V and 2 bases at J, leaving 6 bases unmatched. The CDR3 is made up of 15 amino acids. The germline CDR1 and CDR2 sequences are LNHNV and YYDKDF (reference sequence). The DNA for the CDR3 is TGTGCCACCAGCAGGAAGACAGGGTTAAACACTGAAGCTTTCTTT. It encodes CATSRKTGLNTEAFF.

The chain is built from TRBV29-1 and TRBJ2-2, with D perhaps TRBD1 (5 bases). The ends were cut back, 5 bases at V and 5 bases at J, with 12 bases in the middle. The CDR3 is 13 residues long. CDR1 and CDR2 from the germline V gene are SQVTM and ANQGSEA. CDR3 coding DNA: TGCAGCGTTTCGACAGATAGTACCGGGGAGCTGTTTTTT. It yields the protein CSVSTDSTGELFF.